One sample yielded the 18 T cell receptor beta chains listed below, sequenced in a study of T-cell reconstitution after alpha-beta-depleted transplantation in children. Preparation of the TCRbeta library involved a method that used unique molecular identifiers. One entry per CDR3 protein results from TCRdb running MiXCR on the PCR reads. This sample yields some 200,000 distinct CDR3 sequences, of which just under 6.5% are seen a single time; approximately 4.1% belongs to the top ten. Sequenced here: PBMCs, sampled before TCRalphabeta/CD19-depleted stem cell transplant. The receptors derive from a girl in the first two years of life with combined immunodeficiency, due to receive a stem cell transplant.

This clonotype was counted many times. The CDR3 nucleotides read TGCGCCAGCAGCCAAGATGTGGGGACAGATACGCAGTATTTT. This gives the protein CASSQDVGTDTQYF. The rearrangement uses TRBV4-3 and TRBJ2-3; D gene unclear. Germline values: CDR1 LGHNA, CDR2 YSLEER. V shed 0 bases and J shed 3 bases, with 7 bases lying between them. The CDR3 is made up of 14 amino acids.

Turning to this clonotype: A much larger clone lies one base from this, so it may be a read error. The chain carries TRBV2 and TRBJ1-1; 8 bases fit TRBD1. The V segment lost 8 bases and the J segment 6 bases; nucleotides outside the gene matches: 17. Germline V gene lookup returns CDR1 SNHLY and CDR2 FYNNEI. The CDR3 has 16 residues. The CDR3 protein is CASSLPQGAGGSEAFF. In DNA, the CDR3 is TGTGCCAGCTCCCTCCCCCAGGGGGCAGGGGGGTCTGAAGCTTTCTTT. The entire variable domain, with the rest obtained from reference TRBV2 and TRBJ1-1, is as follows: EPEVTQTPSHQVTQMGQEVILRCVPISNHLYFYWYRQILGQKVEFLVSFYNNEISEKSEIFDDQFSVERPDGSNFTLKIRSTKLEDSAMYFCASSLPQGAGGSEAFFGQGTRLTVV.

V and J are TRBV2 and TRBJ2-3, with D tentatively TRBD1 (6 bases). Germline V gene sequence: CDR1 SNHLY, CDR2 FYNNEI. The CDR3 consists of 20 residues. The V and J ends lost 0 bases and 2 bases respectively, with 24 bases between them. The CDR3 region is CASSEAFEFSPGQITDTQYF. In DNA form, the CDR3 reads TGTGCCAGCAGTGAAGCTTTCGAGTTTTCCCCCGGACAGATCACAGATACGCAGTATTTT. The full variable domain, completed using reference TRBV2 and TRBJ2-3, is EPEVTQTPSHQVTQMGQEVILRCVPISNHLYFYWYRQILGQKVEFLVSFYNNEISEKSEIFDDQFSVERPDGSNFTLKIRSTKLEDSAMYFCASSEAFEFSPGQITDTQYFGPGTRLTVL.

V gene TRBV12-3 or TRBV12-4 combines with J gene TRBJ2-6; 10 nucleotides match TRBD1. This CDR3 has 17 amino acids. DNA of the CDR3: TGTACCTTCAGTTATGGGACAGGGGTATCAGGGGCCAACGTCCTGACTTTC. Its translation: CTFSYGTGVSGANVLTF.

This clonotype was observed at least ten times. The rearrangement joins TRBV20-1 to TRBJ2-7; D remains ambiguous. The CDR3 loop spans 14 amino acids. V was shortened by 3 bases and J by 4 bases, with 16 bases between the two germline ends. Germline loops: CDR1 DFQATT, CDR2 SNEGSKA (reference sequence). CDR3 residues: CSARASLSAYEQYF. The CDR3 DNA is TGCAGTGCTAGGGCGAGTCTATCGGCGTACGAGCAGTACTTC.

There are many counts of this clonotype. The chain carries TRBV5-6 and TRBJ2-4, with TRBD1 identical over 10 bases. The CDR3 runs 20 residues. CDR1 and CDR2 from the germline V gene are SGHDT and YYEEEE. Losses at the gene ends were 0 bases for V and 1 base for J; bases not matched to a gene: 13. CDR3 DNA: TGTGCCAGCAGCTTGGCCTCGGGACAGGGGCTCCGGGTGGCCAAAAACATTCAGTACTTC. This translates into CASSLASGQGLRVAKNIQYF.

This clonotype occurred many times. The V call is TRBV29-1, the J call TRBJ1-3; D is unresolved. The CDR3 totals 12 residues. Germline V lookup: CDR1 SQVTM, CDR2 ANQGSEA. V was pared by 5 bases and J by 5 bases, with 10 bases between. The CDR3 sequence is CSVTQSRNTIYF. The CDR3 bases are TGCAGCGTTACTCAGTCAAGAAACACCATATATTTT. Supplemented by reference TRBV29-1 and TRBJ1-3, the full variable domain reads SAVISQKPSRDICQRGTSLTIQCQVDSQVTMMFWYRQQPGQSLTLIATANQGSEATYESGFVIDKFPISRPNLTFSTLTVSNMSPEDSSIYLCSVTQSRNTIYFGEGSWLTVV.

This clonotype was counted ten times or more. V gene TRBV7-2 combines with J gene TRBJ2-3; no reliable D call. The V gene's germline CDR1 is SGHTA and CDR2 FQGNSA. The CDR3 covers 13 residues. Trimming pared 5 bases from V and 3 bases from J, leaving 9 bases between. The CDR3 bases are TGTGCCAGCAGCCCCGCTGGGACAGATACGCAGTATTTT. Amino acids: CASSPAGTDTQYF. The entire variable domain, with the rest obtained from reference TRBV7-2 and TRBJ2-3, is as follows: GAGVSQSPSNKVTEKGKDVELRCDPISGHTALYWYRQSLGQGLEFLIYFQGNSAPDKSGLPSDRFSAERTGGSVSTLTIQRTQQEDSAVYLCASSPAGTDTQYFGPGTRLTVL.

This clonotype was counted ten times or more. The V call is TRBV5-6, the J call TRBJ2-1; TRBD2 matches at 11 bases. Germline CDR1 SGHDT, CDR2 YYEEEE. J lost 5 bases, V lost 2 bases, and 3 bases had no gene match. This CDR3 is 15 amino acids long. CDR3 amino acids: CASSFLAGGDNEQFF. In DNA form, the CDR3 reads TGTGCCAGCAGCTTCCTAGCGGGAGGAGACAATGAGCAGTTCTTC.

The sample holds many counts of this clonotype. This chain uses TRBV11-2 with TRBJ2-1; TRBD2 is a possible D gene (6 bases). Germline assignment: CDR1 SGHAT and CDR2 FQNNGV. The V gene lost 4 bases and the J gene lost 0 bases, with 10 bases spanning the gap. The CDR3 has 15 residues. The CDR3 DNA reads TGTGCCAGCAGCTCCCCGGGGGACTCCTACAATGAGCAGTTCTTC. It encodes CASSSPGDSYNEQFF. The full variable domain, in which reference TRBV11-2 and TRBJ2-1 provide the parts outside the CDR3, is EAGVAQSPRYKIIEKRQSVAFWCNPISGHATLYWYQQILGQGPKLLIQFQNNGVVDDSQLPKDRFSAERLKGVDSTLKIQPAKLEDSAVYLCASSSPGDSYNEQFFGPGTRLTVL.

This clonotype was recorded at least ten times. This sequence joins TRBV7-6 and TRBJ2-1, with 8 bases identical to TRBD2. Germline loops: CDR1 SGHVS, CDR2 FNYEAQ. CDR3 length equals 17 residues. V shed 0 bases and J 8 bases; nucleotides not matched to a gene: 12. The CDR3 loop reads CASSLAPAGGGVDEQFF. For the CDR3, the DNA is TGTGCCAGCAGCTTAGCCCCGGCGGGAGGAGGTGTGGATGAGCAGTTCTTC.

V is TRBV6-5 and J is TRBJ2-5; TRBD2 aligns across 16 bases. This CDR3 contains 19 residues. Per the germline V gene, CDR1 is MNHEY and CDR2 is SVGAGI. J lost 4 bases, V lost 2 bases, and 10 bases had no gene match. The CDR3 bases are TGTGCCAGCAGTTACCCTGGGACTAGCGGGAGGGCCGAAGGAGAGACCCAGTACTTC. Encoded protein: CASSYPGTSGRAEGETQYF.

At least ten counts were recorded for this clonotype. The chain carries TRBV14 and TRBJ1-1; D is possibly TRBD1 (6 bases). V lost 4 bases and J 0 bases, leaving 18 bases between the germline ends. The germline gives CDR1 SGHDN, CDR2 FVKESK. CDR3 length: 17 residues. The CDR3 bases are TGTGCCAGCAGCCGCCTGGGACACAGGACCATGAACACTGAAGCTTTCTTT. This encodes CASSRLGHRTMNTEAFF.

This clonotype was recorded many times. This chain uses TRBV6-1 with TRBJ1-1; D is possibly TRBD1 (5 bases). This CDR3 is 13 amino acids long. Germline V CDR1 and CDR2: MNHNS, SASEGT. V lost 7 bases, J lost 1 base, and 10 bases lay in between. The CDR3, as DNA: TGTGCCAGCACCGACGGGGGGAACACTGAAGCTTTCTTT. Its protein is CASTDGGNTEAFF.

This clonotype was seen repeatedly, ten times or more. The CDR3 spells CASSGSYTLEQFF. For the CDR3, the DNA is TGTGCCAGCAGTGGATCATACACCCTAGAGCAGTTCTTC. The V gene is TRBV12-3 or TRBV12-4, the J gene TRBJ2-1; D is unresolved. The CDR3 loop spans 13 amino acids. Trimming removed 5 bases from V and 10 bases from J, with 15 bases in between.

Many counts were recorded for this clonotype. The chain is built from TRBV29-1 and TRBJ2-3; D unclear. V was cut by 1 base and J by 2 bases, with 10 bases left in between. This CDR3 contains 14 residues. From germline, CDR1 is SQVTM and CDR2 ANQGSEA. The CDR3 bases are TGCAGCGTTGAAGGGTCTCCCAACACAGATACGCAGTATTTT. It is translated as CSVEGSPNTDTQYF.

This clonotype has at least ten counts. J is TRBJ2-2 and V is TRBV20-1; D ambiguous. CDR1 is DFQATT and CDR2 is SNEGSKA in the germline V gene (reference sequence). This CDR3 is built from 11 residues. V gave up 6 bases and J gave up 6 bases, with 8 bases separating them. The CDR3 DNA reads TGCAGTGCCGGCCGACCCGGGGAGCTGTTTTTT. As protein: CSAGRPGELFF.

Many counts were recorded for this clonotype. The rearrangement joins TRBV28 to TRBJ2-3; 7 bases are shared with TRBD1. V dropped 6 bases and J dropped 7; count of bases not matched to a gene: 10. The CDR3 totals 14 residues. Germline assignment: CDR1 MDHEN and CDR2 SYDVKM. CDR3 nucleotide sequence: TGTGCCAGCAGCGGGGACAGTGCGAGCCATACGCAGTATTTT. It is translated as CASSGDSASHTQYF.